This TCR beta chain was found in a study of blood T cell repertoires in COVID-19. Study at large: Both acute and convalescent COVID-19 samples were obtained from the United States, Italy and Spain. T cells, B-cell-depleted T cells, or PBMCs supplied cDNA or gDNA.

Original processing notes: Amplifying reference gene primers gave estimates of nucleated cell counts. Method: immunoSEQ multiplex PCR; TCRdb's copy keeps in-frame clones and lacks some. Clone size and the V and J calls come from that table; the DNA yielded D and trimming. The table shows 95,000 to 150,000 clones, with roughly 70% occurring only once. The CDR3 extends over 15 amino acids. J was trimmed by 9 bases and V by 3 bases; bases with no gene match: 13. CDR1 and CDR2 (germline): LGHDT, YNNKEL (reference sequence). The origin of this receptor is a human donor with acute or convalescent COVID-19. The donor label of this sample is uncertain. The source material was peripheral blood. The chain has TRBV3-1 (or the pseudogene TRBV3-2) and TRBJ2-5; 7 nucleotides line up with TRBD2. CDR3 region: CASSHRGTKFYAQYF. The CDR3 DNA reads TGTGCCAGCAGCCACCGAGGGACTAAATTTTATGCCCAGTACTTC.